This T cell receptor (beta chain) was captured by sequencing in a study of cytomegalovirus exposure and HLA in healthy donors. Study conclusions and caveats: Researchers counted roughly 150 TCR beta chains as cytomegalovirus-associated. Most TCR beta V segments were productive about 87% or about 30% of the time in an earlier analysis.

Points on this clone: Its antigen is as yet unknown.

Participants comprised healthy donors of bone marrow. The CDR3 sequence is 14 residues long. V dropped 2 bases and J dropped 0 bases, with 9 bases sitting between them. Germline V gives CDR1 SGHRS, CDR2 YFSETQ. PCR amplification relied on 60 Vbeta primers (plus 13 Jbeta primers). The method was immunoSEQ multiplex PCR; TCRdb's version includes in-frame clones alone and lacks a portion of them. The profile shows tens of thousands of clones, around 83% of them singletons. The chain combines TRBV5-1 with TRBJ2-7; no clear D gene. Sequencing used PBMCs. The sequence was collected from a man aged 70-80 years in good health and CMV-seropositive. The CDR3 reads CASSFSLSSYEQYF. CDR3 nucleotide sequence: TGCGCCAGCAGCTTTAGCCTGAGCTCCTACGAGCAGTACTTC.